This T cell receptor beta chain comes out of a study of OX40 agonist ivuxolimab in advanced cancers. This CDR3 region has 14 residues. V lost 8 bases and J 6 bases, leaving 14 bases between the germline ends. Germline CDR1 SNHLY, CDR2 FYNNEI. Profiling relied on immunoSEQ multiplex PCR, and the TCRdb table lists in-frame clones only, not all of them. Of roughly 20,000 clones in the sample, 70% to 90% are singletons; the top ten hold about a sixth. The chain employs TRBV2 and TRBJ1-6, with D perhaps TRBD1 (5 bases). The sample was CD4+ or CD8+ T cells sorted from blood, taken in a trial of the OX40 agonist ivuxolimab. This clonotype originated in an adult with an advanced solid tumor such as melanoma, head and neck, liver or kidney cancer. The CDR3 coding sequence is TGTGCCAGCGAGATAGGGAGGGGTAATTCACCCCTCCACTTT. Its translation: CASEIGRGNSPLHF. The whole variable domain, filled in from reference TRBV2 and TRBJ1-6, reads EPEVTQTPSHQVTQMGQEVILRCVPISNHLYFYWYRQILGQKVEFLVSFYNNEISEKSEIFDDQFSVERPDGSNFTLKIRSTKLEDSAMYFCASEIGRGNSPLHFGNGTRLTVT.